The 25 T cell receptor beta chains below were found in one sample sequenced in a study of Ad26.COV2.S vaccination and SARS-CoV-2 variants. Treatment described: around 19 received Ad26.COV2.S at low or high dose, single or two shots; five or six received placebo; per-sample allocation not given. The samples were gathered on day 63 after the first injection of vaccine or placebo. Assay: immunoSEQ multiplex PCR; the TCRdb copy retains only in-frame clones and omits some. The data contain about 480,000 clones, roughly 89% of them seen just once; the ten biggest clones take up over 10%. The starting material was peripheral blood, obtained in a trial of Ad26.COV2.S vaccine versus placebo. The receptor source for this set is a person aged 18-65 years who received the Ad26.COV2.S COVID-19 vaccine or a placebo.

In the case of this clone: At one end the junction does not follow the germline gene, possibly because of a read error. CDR3 sequence (DNA): TGTGCCAGCTGGGAAGCCCCTGCTTATTTCTTC. Protein sequence: CASWEAPAYFF. This chain connects TRBV28 to TRBJ1-2; D is unresolved. Germline assignment: CDR1 MDHEN and CDR2 SYDVKM. The length of the CDR3 is 11 residues.

The V and J genes are TRBV9 and TRBJ2-7, with D maybe TRBD2 (5 bases). The CDR3 contains 14 residues. The germline CDR1 and CDR2 sequences are SGDLS and YYNGEE. V shed 4 bases and J shed 2 bases, with 13 bases lying between them. The CDR3 is CASSSRGRTYEQYF. CDR3 nucleotide sequence: TGTGCCAGCAGCTCCCGCGGGCGGACCTACGAGCAGTACTTC.

This clone has only a few counts. Other DNA variants within this sample encode the same CDR3. The chain links TRBV7-2 to TRBJ2-3; D call uncertain. Deletions cut 4 bases from V and 0 bases from J, with 2 bases between. There are 12 residues in the CDR3. Germline CDR1 and CDR2: SGHTA and FQGNSA. The CDR3 region has the DNA TGTGCCAGCAGCTCAAGCACAGATACGCAGTATTTT. Translation: CASSSSTDTQYF.

The chain joins TRBV2 to TRBJ2-2; D is uncertain. Germline V lookup: CDR1 SNHLY, CDR2 FYNNEI. The CDR3 runs 14 residues. V lost 1 base and J lost 4, with 7 bases in between. The CDR3, as DNA: TGTGCCAGCAGTGAAGGATCTCCCACCGGGGAGCTGTTTTTT. Translation: CASSEGSPTGELFF.

The chain combines TRBV6-2 or TRBV6-3 with TRBJ2-5; possible D gene TRBD2, 6 bases. Trimming removed 6 bases from V and 5 bases from J, with 13 bases in between. The CDR3 consists of 13 residues. Germline loops: CDR1 MNHEY, CDR2 SVGEGT. Here the CDR3 DNA reads TGTGCCAGCAGCGGCGGGATCGGGGAGACCCAGTACTTC. Amino acid sequence: CASSGGIGETQYF.

DNA of the CDR3: TGCGCCAGCAGCCAAGCTGCACTAGCGGCGAGCGAGCAGTACTTC. It translates to CASSQAALAASEQYF. The V gene is TRBV4-3, the J gene TRBJ2-7, with 8 bases lining up with TRBD2. The CDR3 has 15 residues. With 1 base clipped from V and 6 bases from J, the junction kept 8 bases outside the gene matches. Looked up from germline, CDR1 is LGHNA and CDR2 is YSLEER.

The chain carries TRBV28 and TRBJ1-5; TRBD1 is a possible D gene (5 bases). V was clipped by 6 bases and J by 2 bases, with 14 bases between them. Germline CDR1 MDHEN, CDR2 SYDVKM. CDR3 length: 15 amino acids. The CDR3 sequence: CASRKGVNGNQPQHF. The CDR3 bases are TGTGCCAGCAGGAAAGGGGTTAATGGCAATCAGCCCCAGCATTTT.

This chain's CDR3 is CASSVAIGDTYPQYF. In DNA, the CDR3 is TGTGCCAGCAGCGTAGCTATAGGGGACACCTACCCGCAGTACTTC. V and J are TRBV9 and TRBJ2-7; D may be TRBD1 (6 bases). CDR1 SGDLS and CDR2 YYNGEE come from the germline V gene. The CDR3 is 15 amino acids. The V and J ends lost 0 bases and 9 bases respectively, with 19 bases between them.

Only a few counts were recorded for this clone. V and J are TRBV29-1 and TRBJ1-5, with D possibly TRBD1 on 6 matching bases. V was clipped by 6 bases and J by 6 bases, with 12 bases between them. This CDR3 is 12 amino acids long. Germline V lookup: CDR1 SQVTM, CDR2 ANQGSEA. The CDR3 sequence is CSVWTDGQPQHF. CDR3 coding DNA: TGCAGCGTCTGGACAGATGGTCAGCCCCAGCATTTT.

The chain is built from TRBV7-3 and TRBJ2-7; TRBD2 aligns across 10 bases. CDR1 and CDR2 (germline): SGHTA, FQGTGA. This CDR3 is 14 amino acids long. Trimming cost V 5 bases and J 6 bases; bases outside gene matches: 7. The CDR3 spells CASSLSGRLSEQYF. DNA of the CDR3: TGTGCCAGCAGCCTTAGCGGGAGGCTATCCGAGCAGTACTTC.

The J gene is TRBJ2-7, the V gene TRBV5-4; TRBD2 aligns across 10 bases. The CDR3 runs to 18 residues. Germline V lookup: CDR1 SGHNT, CDR2 YYREEE (reference sequence). V was pared by 0 bases and J by 2 bases, with 11 bases of the junction left unmatched. CDR3 loop: CASSLGPQVAGGAYEQYF. CDR3 sequence (DNA): TGTGCCAGCAGCTTGGGCCCACAAGTAGCGGGAGGTGCCTACGAGCAGTACTTC.

This sequence joins TRBV7-3 and TRBJ2-1; 7 bases fit TRBD1. Trimming at V came to 0 bases and at J to 8 bases, leaving 4 bases not matched to a gene. In germline, CDR1 is SGHTA, CDR2 FQGTGA. This CDR3 comprises 14 residues. In DNA, the CDR3 is TGTGCCAGCAGCTTAACCCGGGACAGCTATGAGCAGTTCTTC. Translating gives CASSLTRDSYEQFF. Full variable domain (rest looked up from reference TRBV7-3 and TRBJ2-1): GAGVSQTPSNKVTEKGKYVELRCDPISGHTALYWYRQSLGQGPEFLIYFQGTGAADDSGLPNDRFFAVRPEGSVSTLKIQRTERGDSAVYLCASSLTRDSYEQFFGPGTRLTVL.

The V gene is TRBV5-1, the J gene TRBJ2-7; tentatively, D is TRBD2 (5 bases). Germline V lookup: CDR1 SGHRS, CDR2 YFSETQ. The V end lost 0 bases, the J end lost 2 bases, and 9 bases lay between the germline ends. CDR3 size: 14 residues. The CDR3 coding sequence is TGCGCCAGCAGCTTGGCAGCGGCGACCTACGAGCAGTACTTC. Translating gives CASSLAAATYEQYF. Full variable domain (missing parts from reference TRBV5-1 and TRBJ2-7): KAGVTQTPRYLIKTRGQQVTLSCSPISGHRSVSWYQQTPGQGLQFLFEYFSETQRNKGNFPGRFSGRQFSNSRSEMNVSTLELGDSALYLCASSLAAATYEQYFGPGTRLTVT.

The rearrangement uses TRBV7-8 and TRBJ1-5, with D possibly matching TRBD1 (5 bases). The V and J ends lost 1 base and 1 base respectively, with 11 bases between them. This CDR3 is built from 16 residues. In germline, CDR1 is SGHVS, CDR2 FQNEAQ. The DNA of the CDR3 is TGTGCCAGCAGCTTAGGAGGGGTAAGGAGCAATCAGCCCCAGCATTTT. Its translation: CASSLGGVRSNQPQHF.

This clone was recorded only once. The chain is built from TRBV25-1 and TRBJ1-2, with D uncertain. Trimming stripped 4 bases from V and 9 bases from J, with 12 bases between. CDR1 is MGHDK and CDR2 is SYGVNS in the germline V gene. This CDR3 region has 12 residues. CDR3: CASSGGVRRYTF. The CDR3 nucleotides read TGTGCCAGCAGTGGTGGGGTTCGGCGCTACACCTTC.

This CDR3 is CASSLGRDPTNEQYF. As DNA, the CDR3 is TGTGCCAGCAGCTTAGGCCGGGACCCAACCAACGAGCAGTACTTC. This chain links TRBV11-3 with TRBJ2-7; D may correspond to TRBD1 or TRBD2 (5 bases each). Trimming took 1 base from V and 5 from J, leaving 15 bases between them. This CDR3 contains 15 residues. CDR1 is SGHNT, CDR2 YENEEA, per germline.

The V gene is TRBV3-1 (or the pseudogene TRBV3-2), the J gene TRBJ1-1; D is undetermined. Trimming removed 4 bases from V and 0 bases from J, with 9 bases in between. This CDR3 comprises 14 residues. Per germline, CDR1 LGHDT and CDR2 YNNKEL (reference sequence). Here the CDR3 DNA reads TGTGCCAGCAGCCTCAAAAGGATGAACACTGAAGCTTTCTTT. Its protein product is CASSLKRMNTEAFF.

This rearrangement joins TRBV2 to TRBJ2-1; 7 nucleotides agree with TRBD1. CDR1 is SNHLY and CDR2 is FYNNEI in the germline V gene. The CDR3 totals 15 residues. Losses at the gene ends were 5 bases for V and 4 bases for J; bases not matched to a gene: 8. In DNA form, the CDR3 reads TGTGCCAGCAGTAGGGGGCCGGCGTTTTACAATGAGCAGTTCTTC. Its protein is CASSRGPAFYNEQFF.

The chain has TRBV9 and TRBJ2-6, with D uncertain. V lost 6 bases and J 0 bases, leaving 10 bases between the germline ends. The CDR3 runs to 15 residues. The V gene's germline CDR1 is SGDLS and CDR2 YYNGEE. The CDR3 sequence is CASNEASSGANVLTF. CDR3 DNA: TGTGCCAGCAACGAGGCTAGCTCTGGGGCCAACGTCCTGACTTTC.

The J gene is TRBJ1-6, the V gene TRBV20-1; unclear D gene. V lost 3 bases, J lost 9 bases, and 12 bases lay in between. The CDR3 consists of 13 residues. Germline V gene sequence: CDR1 DFQATT, CDR2 SNEGSKA (reference sequence). Written as DNA, the CDR3 is TGCAGTGCTAGTGAGAACAGAGGTTCACCCCTCCACTTT. Protein product: CSASENRGSPLHF.

This clone came up a few times. The chain uses TRBV28 and TRBJ1-2; D unclear. Germline-derived CDR1 and CDR2 are MDHEN and SYDVKM. The CDR3 is 13 amino acids. Trimming left V 6 bases short and J 8 bases short, with 16 bases between. For the CDR3, the DNA is TGTGCCAGCAGGGAGCCGAATGTATGGGGCTACACCTTC. Its translation: CASREPNVWGYTF.

The rearrangement uses TRBV7-2 and TRBJ2-3, with 10 positions matching TRBD1. Per germline, CDR1 SGHTA and CDR2 FQGNSA. The ends lost 6 bases at V and 3 bases at J; junction bases unmatched: 9. This CDR3 region has 16 residues. The CDR3 DNA is TGTGCCAGCAGACCTCCGGGACAGGGGCCGACAGATACGCAGTATTTT. Protein: CASRPPGQGPTDTQYF.

The chain recombines TRBV4-3 with TRBJ2-2; unclear D gene. The V gene's germline CDR1 is LGHNA and CDR2 YSLEER. The CDR3 is 14 residues long. V was cut by 5 bases and J by 3 bases, with 10 bases left in between. CDR3 DNA sequence: TGCGCCAGCAGCGCCCTAGTTTACACCGGGGAGCTGTTTTTT. Translation: CASSALVYTGELFF.

As to this clone: Distinct nucleotide sequences in the sample also encode this CDR3. The J gene is TRBJ2-7, the V gene TRBV13; 7 positions agree with TRBD1. This CDR3 has 13 residues. Germline CDR1 reads PRHDT; CDR2 reads FYEKMQ (reference sequence). Unmatched junction bases numbered 7, after V lost 5 bases and J lost 6 bases. CDR3: CASSPRTGREQYF. DNA of the CDR3: TGTGCCAGCAGCCCGCGGACAGGACGCGAGCAGTACTTC.

The genes are TRBV7-8 and TRBJ1-1; no clear D. The germline V gene encodes CDR1 SGHVS and CDR2 FQNEAQ. V was trimmed by 7 bases and J by 3 bases, leaving 9 bases between them. The CDR3 consists of 12 residues. CDR3 residues: CASNQADTEAFF. The CDR3 DNA follows: TGTGCCAGCAACCAAGCAGACACTGAAGCTTTCTTT. Full variable domain (rest looked up from reference TRBV7-8 and TRBJ1-1): GAGVSQSPRYKVAKRGQDVALRCDPISGHVSLFWYQQALGQGPEFLTYFQNEAQLDKSGLPSDRFFAERPEGSVSTLKIQRTQQEDSAVYLCASNQADTEAFFGQGTRLTVV.